This TCR beta chain was observed in a study of TIL therapy for anti-PD-1-resistant metastatic lung cancer. Stated time point: pre-treatment sample, taken before nivolumab and TIL therapy. Most excised metastases sampled were pleural nodules or supraclavicular lymph nodes. The immunoSEQ assay was v3. The assay was immunoSEQ multiplex PCR, and TCRdb's table has in-frame clones only and misses some. The table lists roughly 8,000 clones, roughly 70% of them singletons. Germline assignment: CDR1 LNHNV and CDR2 YYDKDF (reference sequence). The V end was cut by 2 bases, the J end by 5 bases, with 7 bases between. The CDR3 runs to 13 residues.

This receptor was obtained from a person aged 25-85 years with non-small cell lung cancer. The gene calls are TRBV15 and TRBJ1-5; the D is unclear. The sequencing here drew on tumor tissue, taken at baseline. This CDR3 reads CATSRKPDQPQHF. CDR3 DNA: TGTGCCACCAGCAGAAAACCAGATCAGCCCCAGCATTTT. The entire variable domain, with the rest obtained from reference TRBV15 and TRBJ1-5, is as follows: DAMVIQNPRYQVTQFGKPVTLSCSQTLNHNVMYWYQQKSSQAPKLLFHYYDKDFNNEADTPDNFQSRRPNTSFCFLDIRSPGLGDTAMYLCATSRKPDQPQHFGDGTRLSIL.